Shown below are 5 T cell receptor beta chains from a single sample sequenced in a study of T-cell reconstitution after alpha-beta-depleted transplantation in children. It was with unique molecular identifiers that the TCRbeta library was prepared. TCRdb analysed the PCR reads with MiXCR anew, one entry per CDR3 protein. The sample has about 230,000 distinct CDR3 sequences, roughly a tenth seen once; the top ten hold 5.1%. The specimen comprised PBMCs from the stem cell graft donor, sampled from the stem cell graft. Receptors were obtained from a human donor who donated a stem cell graft to a child with SCID.

The V call is TRBV20-1, the J call TRBJ1-5, with 9 positions matching TRBD1. Germline CDR1 DFQATT, CDR2 SNEGSKA (reference sequence). This CDR3 has 14 residues. J gave up 2 bases and V 3 bases, and 2 bases lay outside the gene matches. CDR3 nucleotide sequence: TGCAGTGCTAGGAGGACAGGGGGCAATCAGCCCCAGCATTTT. Amino acid sequence: CSARRTGGNQPQHF.

The chain employs TRBV18 and TRBJ2-2, with D perhaps TRBD1 (6 bases). Deletions cut 4 bases from V and 3 bases from J, with 12 bases between. The germline V gene has CDR1 KGHSH and CDR2 LQKENI. The CDR3 is 15 residues long. The CDR3 protein is CASSRRDTDTGELFF. CDR3 nucleotide sequence: TGTGCCAGCTCACGCCGGGACACGGACACCGGGGAGCTGTTTTTT.

The genes are TRBV5-1 and TRBJ1-2; 10 bases fit TRBD1. With V trimmed by 0 bases and J by 8 bases, 4 bases remained unmatched. This CDR3 spans 14 amino acids. The germline V gene encodes CDR1 SGHRS and CDR2 YFSETQ. The CDR3 DNA is TGCGCCAGCAGCTTGGGACAGGGGGCGATGGGCTACACCTTC. This translates into CASSLGQGAMGYTF.

The table lists this clonotype with a few counts. This rearrangement joins TRBV2 to TRBJ2-3; 7 positions match TRBD2. CDR1 is SNHLY and CDR2 is FYNNEI in the germline V gene. The CDR3 has 15 residues. V lost 6 bases and J lost 1; bases outside the gene matches: 7. CDR3 amino acids: CASSPFRGGTDTQYF. In nucleotides, the CDR3 is TGTGCCAGCAGCCCTTTCCGGGGGGGCACAGATACGCAGTATTTT.

This clonotype has ten or more counts. The chain joins TRBV28 to TRBJ1-5, with D perhaps matching TRBD1 (6 bases). CDR3 length equals 14 residues. The V gene lost 3 bases and the J gene lost 6 bases, with 12 bases spanning the gap. Per the germline V gene, CDR1 is MDHEN and CDR2 is SYDVKM. The chain's CDR3 is CASSFLGAVQPQHF. The CDR3, as DNA: TGTGCCAGCAGTTTTTTGGGGGCGGTTCAGCCCCAGCATTTT.